The clone carrying this T cell receptor (beta chain) was detected once. Its antigen is still unknown. Assay: immunoSEQ multiplex PCR; the TCRdb copy retains only in-frame clones and omits some. The data contain 2 million to 2.5 million clones, approximately 95% of them singletons. The record originates from a study of shared clonotypes between healthy human individuals. Study results and limitations: In several donors, about 5% of naive CD4 clonotypes appeared in common. The four-donor shared clonotypes exceeded non-shared clonotypes in generation probability, with non-shared ones scoring lower.

Those who donated, Caucasian adults without exception, all lived in Nashville, Tennessee. Trimming removed 6 bases at V and 5 bases at J, with 16 bases between. The germline V gene encodes CDR1 MNHEY and CDR2 SVGAGI. The CDR3 extends over 14 amino acids. Sequenced input: naive CD4+ T cells from PBMCs. Subset noted: CD45RA+ positively selected. The sequence was obtained from a man aged 18 to 30 in good health. Some clones in this sample may be carry-over from other donors' samples. V and J are TRBV6-5 and TRBJ1-2; D may be TRBD1 (5 bases). The CDR3 bases are TGTGCCAGCAGAAACGGGCAGGGACTATATGGCTACACCTTC. Translating gives CASRNGQGLYGYTF.